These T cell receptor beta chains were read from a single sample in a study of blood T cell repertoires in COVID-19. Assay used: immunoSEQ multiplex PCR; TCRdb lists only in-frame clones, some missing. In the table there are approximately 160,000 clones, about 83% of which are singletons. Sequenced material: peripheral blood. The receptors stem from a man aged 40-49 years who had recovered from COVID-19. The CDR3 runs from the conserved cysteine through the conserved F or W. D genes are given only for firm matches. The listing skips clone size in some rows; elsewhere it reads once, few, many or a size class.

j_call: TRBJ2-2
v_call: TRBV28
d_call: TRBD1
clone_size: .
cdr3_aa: CASTTGGPGELFF
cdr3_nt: TGTGCCAGCACTACAGGGGGACCCGGGGAGCTGTTTTTT

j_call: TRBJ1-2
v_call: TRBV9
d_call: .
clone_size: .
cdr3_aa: CASSGGGAFNYGYTF
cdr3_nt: TGTGCCAGCAGTGGTGGAGGGGCATTTAACTATGGCTACACCTTC

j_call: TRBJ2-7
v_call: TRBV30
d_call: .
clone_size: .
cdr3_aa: CAWRDSSGVSYEQYF
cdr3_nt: TGTGCCTGGAGAGACAGTTCAGGGGTATCCTACGAGCAGTACTTC

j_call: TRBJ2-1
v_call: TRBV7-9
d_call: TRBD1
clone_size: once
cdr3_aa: CASSLEGTGKRSYNEQFF
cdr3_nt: TGTGCCAGCAGCTTAGAAGGGACAGGGAAACGATCCTACAATGAGCAGTTCTTC

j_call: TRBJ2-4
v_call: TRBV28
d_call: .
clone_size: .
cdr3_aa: CASTVDRKKNIQYF
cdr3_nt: TGTGCCAGCACCGTAGACAGAAAGAAAAACATTCAGTACTTC

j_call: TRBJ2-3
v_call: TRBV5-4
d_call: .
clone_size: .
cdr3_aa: CASSYRVDTQYF
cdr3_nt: TGTGCCAGCAGTTACAGGGTAGATACGCAGTATTTT

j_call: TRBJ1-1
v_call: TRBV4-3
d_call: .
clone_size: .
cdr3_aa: CASSHPGLNTEAFF
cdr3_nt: TGCGCCAGCAGCCATCCAGGGTTGAACACTGAAGCTTTCTTT

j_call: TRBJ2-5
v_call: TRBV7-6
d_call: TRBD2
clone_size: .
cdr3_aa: CASSAAGGRAETQYF
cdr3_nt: TGTGCCAGCAGCGCAGCGGGGGGGCGGGCTGAGACCCAGTACTTC

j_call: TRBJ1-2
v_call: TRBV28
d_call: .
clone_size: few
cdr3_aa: CASSSQDGYTF
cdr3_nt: TGTGCCAGCAGTTCACAGGATGGCTACACCTTC

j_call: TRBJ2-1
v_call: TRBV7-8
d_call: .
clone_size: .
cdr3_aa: CASSLNYNEQFF
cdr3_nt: TGTGCCAGCAGCCTAAATTACAATGAGCAGTTCTTC

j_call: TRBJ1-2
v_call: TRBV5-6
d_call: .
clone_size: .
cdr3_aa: CASSIREGYGYTF
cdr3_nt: TGTGCCAGCAGCATCAGAGAGGGTTATGGCTACACCTTC

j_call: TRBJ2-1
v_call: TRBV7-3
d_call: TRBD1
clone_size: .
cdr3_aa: CASSSGQSYNEQFF
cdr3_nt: TGTGCCAGCAGCTCGGGACAGAGTTACAATGAGCAGTTCTTC

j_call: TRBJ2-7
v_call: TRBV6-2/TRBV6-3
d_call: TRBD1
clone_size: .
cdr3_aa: CASSPRGPYPLEQYF
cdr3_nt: TGTGCCAGCAGCCCCAGGGGGCCCTATCCTTTGGAGCAGTACTTC

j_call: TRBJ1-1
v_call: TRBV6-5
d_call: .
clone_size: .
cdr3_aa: CASRAGESGAFF
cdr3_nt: TGTGCCAGCAGGGCAGGGGAATCGGGCGCTTTCTTT

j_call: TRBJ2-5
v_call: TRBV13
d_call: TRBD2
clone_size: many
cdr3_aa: CASSLGLAGGSAETQYF
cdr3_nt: TGTGCCAGCAGCCTGGGACTAGCGGGGGGGTCGGCGGAGACCCAGTACTTC

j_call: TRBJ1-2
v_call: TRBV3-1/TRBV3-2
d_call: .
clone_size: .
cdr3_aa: CASSQDRGYGYTF
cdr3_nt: TGTGCCAGCAGCCAAGACAGGGGCTATGGCTACACCTTC

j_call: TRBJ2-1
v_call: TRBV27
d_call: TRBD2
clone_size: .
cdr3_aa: CASSHSPLSGGYNEQFF
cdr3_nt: TGTGCCAGCAGTCACTCGCCCCTAAGCGGGGGGTACAATGAGCAGTTCTTC

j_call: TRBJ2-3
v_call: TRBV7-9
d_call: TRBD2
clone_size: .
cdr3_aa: CASSPPGLAAITDTQYF
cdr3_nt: TGTGCCAGCAGCCCTCCTGGACTAGCCGCTATCACAGATACGCAGTATTTT

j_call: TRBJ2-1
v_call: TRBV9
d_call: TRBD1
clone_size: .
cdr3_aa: CASSKTGDPYNEQFF
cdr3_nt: TGTGCCAGCAGCAAGACAGGGGATCCCTACAATGAGCAGTTCTTC

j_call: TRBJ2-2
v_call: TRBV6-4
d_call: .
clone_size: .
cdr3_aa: CASSGGPGELFF
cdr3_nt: TGTGCCAGCAGTGGGGGGCCCGGGGAGCTGTTTTTT

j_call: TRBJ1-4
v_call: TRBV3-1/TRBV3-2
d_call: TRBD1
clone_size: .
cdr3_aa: CASSQGTGGIVEKLFF
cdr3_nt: TGTGCCAGCAGCCAAGGTACAGGGGGAATTGTTGAAAAACTGTTTTTT

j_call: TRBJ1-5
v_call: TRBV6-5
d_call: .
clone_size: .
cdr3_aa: CASSSQGSVQPQHF
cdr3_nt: TGTGCCAGCAGTTCGCAGGGATCGGTTCAGCCCCAGCATTTT

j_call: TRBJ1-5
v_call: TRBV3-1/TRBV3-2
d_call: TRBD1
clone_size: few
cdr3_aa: CASSPTGANQPQHF
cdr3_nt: TGTGCCAGCAGCCCAACAGGGGCCAATCAGCCCCAGCATTTT

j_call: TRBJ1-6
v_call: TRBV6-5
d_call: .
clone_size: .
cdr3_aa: CASSYSRSYNSPLHF
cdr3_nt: TGTGCCAGCAGTTACTCCCGGTCCTATAATTCACCCCTCCACTTT

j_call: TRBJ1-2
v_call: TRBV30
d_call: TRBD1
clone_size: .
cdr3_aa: CAWSNRDSTNYGYTF
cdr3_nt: TGTGCCTGGAGCAACCGGGACAGCACTAACTATGGCTACACCTTC

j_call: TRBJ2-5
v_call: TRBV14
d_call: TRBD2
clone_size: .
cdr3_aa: CASSQVRGLAGVGGETQYF
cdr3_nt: TGTGCCAGCAGCCAAGTTCGGGGACTAGCGGGCGTCGGGGGAGAGACCCAGTACTTC

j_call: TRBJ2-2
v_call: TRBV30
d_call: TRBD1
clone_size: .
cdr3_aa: CAWVGGTGYTGELFF
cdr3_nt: TGTGCCTGGGTGGGAGGGACAGGGTACACCGGGGAGCTGTTTTTT

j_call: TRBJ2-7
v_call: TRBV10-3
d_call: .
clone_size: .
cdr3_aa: CATKKDSRSHYEQYF
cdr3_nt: TGTGCCACCAAGAAGGACAGCCGCTCCCACTACGAGCAGTACTTC

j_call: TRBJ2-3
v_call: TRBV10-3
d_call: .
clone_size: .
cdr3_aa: CAISETVVGAISSTDTQYF
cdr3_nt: TGTGCCATCAGTGAGACAGTGGTAGGGGCCATAAGTAGCACAGATACGCAGTATTTT

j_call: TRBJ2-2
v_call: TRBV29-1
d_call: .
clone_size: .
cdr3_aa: CSVVTANTGELFF
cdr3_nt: TGCAGCGTTGTAACGGCGAACACCGGGGAGCTGTTTTTT

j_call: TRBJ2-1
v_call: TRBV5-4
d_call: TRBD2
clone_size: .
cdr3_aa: CASNSGGIAGVNEQFF
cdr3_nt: TGTGCCAGCAACTCTGGGGGAATAGCGGGGGTCAATGAGCAGTTCTTC

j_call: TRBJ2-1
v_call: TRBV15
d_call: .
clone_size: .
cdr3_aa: CATSEKAGQSNDEQFF
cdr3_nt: TGTGCCACCAGCGAGAAAGCGGGCCAATCGAACGATGAGCAGTTCTTC

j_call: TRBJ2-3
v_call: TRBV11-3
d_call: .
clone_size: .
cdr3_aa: CASSLPRGSDTQYF
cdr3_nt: TGTGCCAGCAGCCTGCCCAGGGGTTCAGATACGCAGTATTTT

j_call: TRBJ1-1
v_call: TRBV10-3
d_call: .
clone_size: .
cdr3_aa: CAIREADQGTEAFF
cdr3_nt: TGTGCCATCAGGGAGGCGGACCAGGGCACTGAAGCTTTCTTT

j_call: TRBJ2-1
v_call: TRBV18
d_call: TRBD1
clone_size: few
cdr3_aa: CASSAGTGGYNEQFF
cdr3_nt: TGTGCCAGCTCAGCCGGGACAGGGGGGTACAATGAGCAGTTCTTC

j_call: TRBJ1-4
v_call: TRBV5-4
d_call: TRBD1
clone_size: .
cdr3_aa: CASSVDRGGEKLFF
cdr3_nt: TGTGCCAGCAGCGTGGACAGGGGCGGTGAAAAACTGTTTTTT

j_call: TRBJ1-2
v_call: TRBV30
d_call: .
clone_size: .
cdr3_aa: CAFSGTKNYGYTF
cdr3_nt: TGTGCCTTCTCCGGGACAAAGAACTATGGCTACACCTTC

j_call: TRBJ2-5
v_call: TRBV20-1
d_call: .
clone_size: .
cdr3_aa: CSASTGRVETQYF
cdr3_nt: TGCAGTGCTAGTACAGGTCGGGTGGAGACCCAGTACTTC

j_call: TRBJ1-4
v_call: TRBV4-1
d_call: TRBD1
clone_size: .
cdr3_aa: CASSRTGVLNEKLFF
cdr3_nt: TGCGCCAGCAGCCGGACAGGGGTCCTTAATGAAAAACTGTTTTTT

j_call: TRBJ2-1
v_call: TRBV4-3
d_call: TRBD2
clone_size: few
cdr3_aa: CASSQELAGYNEQFF
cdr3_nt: TGCGCCAGCAGCCAAGAACTAGCGGGTTACAATGAGCAGTTCTTC

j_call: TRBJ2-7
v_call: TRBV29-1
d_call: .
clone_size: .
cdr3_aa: CSVAGGSSSSYEQYF
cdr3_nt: TGCAGCGTTGCCGGAGGTAGCTCTAGCTCCTACGAGCAGTACTTC